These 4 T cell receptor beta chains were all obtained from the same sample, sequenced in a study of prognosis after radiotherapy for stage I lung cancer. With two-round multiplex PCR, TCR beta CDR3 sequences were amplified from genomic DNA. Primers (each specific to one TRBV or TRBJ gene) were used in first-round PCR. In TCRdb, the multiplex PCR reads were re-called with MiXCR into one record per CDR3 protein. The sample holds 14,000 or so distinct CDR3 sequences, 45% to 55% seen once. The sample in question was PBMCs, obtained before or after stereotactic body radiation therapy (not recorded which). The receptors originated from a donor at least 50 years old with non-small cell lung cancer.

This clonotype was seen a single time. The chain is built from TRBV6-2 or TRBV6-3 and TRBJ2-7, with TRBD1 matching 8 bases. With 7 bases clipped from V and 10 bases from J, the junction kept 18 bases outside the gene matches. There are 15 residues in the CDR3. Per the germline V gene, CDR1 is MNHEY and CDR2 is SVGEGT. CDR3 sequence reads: CASNPGTGTGKSQYF. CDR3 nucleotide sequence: TGTGCCAGCAACCCAGGGACCGGGACAGGTAAATCCCAGTACTTC.

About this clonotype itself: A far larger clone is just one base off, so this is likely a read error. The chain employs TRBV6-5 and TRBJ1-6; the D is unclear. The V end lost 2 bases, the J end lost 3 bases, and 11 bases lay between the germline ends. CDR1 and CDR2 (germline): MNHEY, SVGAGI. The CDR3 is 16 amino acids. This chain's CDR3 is CASSYDAFNYNSPLHF. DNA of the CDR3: TGTGCCAGCAGTTACGACGCCTTTAACTATAATTCACCCCTCCACTTT.

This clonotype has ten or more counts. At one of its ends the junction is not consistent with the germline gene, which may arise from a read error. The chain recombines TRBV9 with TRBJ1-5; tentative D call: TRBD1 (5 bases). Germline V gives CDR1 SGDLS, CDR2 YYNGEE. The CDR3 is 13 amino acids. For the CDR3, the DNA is TGTGCCAGCAGCGTGGGACTTAATCGGCCCCAGCATTTT. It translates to CASSVGLNRPQHF.

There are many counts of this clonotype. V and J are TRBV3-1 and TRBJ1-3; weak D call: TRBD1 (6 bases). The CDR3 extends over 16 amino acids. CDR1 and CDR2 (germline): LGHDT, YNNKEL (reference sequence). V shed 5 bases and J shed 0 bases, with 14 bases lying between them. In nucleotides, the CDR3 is TGTGCCAGCAGCAGAGACAGGCCGAGCTCTGGAAACACCATATATTTT. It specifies CASSRDRPSSGNTIYF.